This T cell receptor beta chain emerged from a study of T cell responses to AZD1222 COVID-19 vaccine (dated by TCRdb to about 2021). In the study overall: AZD1222 recipients with second doses at about 4 weeks or about 12 weeks were pooled, because spike-specific TCR depth and breadth did not differ between schedules. TCR sequencing covered roughly 230 trial participants: nearly 210 given two doses of AZD1222 and around 26 given two doses of MenACWY control vaccine. Trial participants were enrolled into age subgroups of 18-55, 56-69 and 70-plus years, which contained about 150, 27 and 61 TCR-sequenced participants, respectively.

Including cysteine and phenylalanine, the CDR3 has 15 amino acids. Only the CDR3 part of the read is kept: 45 bases, read in frame from the first base. V is shortened by 4 bases, J by 0 bases, and the region joining them spans 13 bases. For CDR1 and CDR2, the germline V gene lists SGHDT and YYEEEE. The time point label here, explained by the study, means: baseline before first vaccination. Vaccinee samples were obtained from the UK trials COV001 and COV002, which included a single-blind randomized controlled phase 2/3 trial of AZD1222 (ChAdOx1 nCoV-19) in healthy adults. Trial participant PBMC samples were collected at day 0 and day 28 after the second dose for TCRbeta chain sequencing. There are a few counts of this clone. No antigen is known for it. Qualities for individual bases were not recorded, and no much larger clone is one base off. The CDR3 regions of human TCRbeta chains were subjected to immunosequencing. Turning to the authors' computational methods: TCRs in the repertoires were compared against a reference library of SARS-CoV-2-specific TCRs that had been generated with the MIRA antigen-specificity platform. Breadth was defined as the fraction of unique TCRs that were SARS-CoV-2-associated, and depth was defined as the fraction of total T cells that were SARS-CoV-2-associated. Using the MIRA data, each spike-specific TCR was assigned both to the spike region to which the TCR was reactive and to a CD4 or CD8 class. Log10-transformed breadth and depth values were compared by one-way ANOVA with Sidak's multiple comparisons tests. This is the immuneACCESS table as TCRdb keeps it, with only in-frame sequences that have V and J called. A part of the clones is gone; compared with another copy, unresolved V genes explain less than half, and the rest is unexplained. V, J and clone size were drawn from that table, and D and trimming were deduced from the DNA. This sample comprises more than 95,000 clones, over 75% of them detected only once. Around 8.7% of the sample is in the top ten clones.

Overall study outcomes, separate from this receptor: The whole spike protein was spanned by vaccine-associated CD4 TCRs, and dominant responses were seen in regions 160-218 and 743-854. Conclusions about previously exposed vaccinees are limited, since just six or seven AZD1222 recipients were seropositive for SARS-CoV-2 at baseline. A significant rise in spike-specific TCR breadth and depth was observed after two AZD1222 doses relative to day 0 and relative to MenACWY recipients. Because no samples from the day 14 peak response were available, repertoires could be characterized only after the peak T cell response. In the small 56-69-year group, the increase in depth fell short of significance, most likely because of low power. Participants were mostly white British and included more females than males, and it was suggested by the authors that clonal diversity may have been underestimated. Epitopes outside the regions mutated in the B.1.351 and B.1.1.7 variants were reportedly recognized by nearly half of the unique spike-specific TCRs.

The chain is assembled from TRBV5-6 and TRBJ1-1, and possibly TRBD1, on 6 matching bases. The sample here was peripheral blood, taken on day 0 of AZD1222 vaccination. The receptor's source is an adult in good health. The CDR3: CASSVKYRVNTEAFF. Here is the DNA: TGTGCCAGCAGCGTGAAATACAGGGTGAACACTGAAGCTTTCTTT.